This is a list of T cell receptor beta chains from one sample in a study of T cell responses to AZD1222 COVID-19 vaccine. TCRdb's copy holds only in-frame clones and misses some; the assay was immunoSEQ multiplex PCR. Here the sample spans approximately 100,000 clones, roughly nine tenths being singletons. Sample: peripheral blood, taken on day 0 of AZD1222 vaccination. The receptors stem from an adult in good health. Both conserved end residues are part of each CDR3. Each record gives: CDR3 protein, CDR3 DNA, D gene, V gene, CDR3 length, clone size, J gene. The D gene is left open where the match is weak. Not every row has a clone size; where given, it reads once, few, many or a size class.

cdr3_aa: CASSLAPTANYGYTF; cdr3_nt: TGTGCCAGCAGCTTGGCCCCAACAGCGAACTATGGCTACACCTTC; d_call: .; v_call: TRBV5-4; cdr3_length: 15; clone_size: .; j_call: TRBJ1-2
cdr3_aa: CASSRDRGPGTSSYNEQFF; cdr3_nt: TGCGCCAGCAGCCGTGACAGGGGTCCCGGGACTAGCTCCTACAATGAGCAGTTCTTC; d_call: .; v_call: TRBV4-1; cdr3_length: 19; clone_size: .; j_call: TRBJ2-1
cdr3_aa: CASSNRDREGYTF; cdr3_nt: TGTGCCAGCAGTAACCGGGACAGGGAAGGCTACACCTTC; d_call: TRBD1; v_call: TRBV28; cdr3_length: 13; clone_size: once; j_call: TRBJ1-2
cdr3_aa: CASSTTGGDAYEQYF; cdr3_nt: TGTGCCAGCAGCACCACAGGGGGCGACGCCTACGAGCAGTACTTC; d_call: TRBD1; v_call: TRBV5-6; cdr3_length: 15; clone_size: .; j_call: TRBJ2-7
cdr3_aa: CASSQGAGNSPLHF; cdr3_nt: TGTGCCAGCAGCCAGGGGGCTGGAAATTCACCCCTCCACTTT; d_call: TRBD1; v_call: TRBV5-4; cdr3_length: 14; clone_size: .; j_call: TRBJ1-6
cdr3_aa: CASSSQTGNAEAFF; cdr3_nt: TGTGCCAGCAGCTCTCAGACAGGGAACGCTGAAGCTTTCTTT; d_call: TRBD1; v_call: TRBV5-4; cdr3_length: 14; clone_size: .; j_call: TRBJ1-1
cdr3_aa: CASSLKTSGPYNEQFF; cdr3_nt: TGTGCCAGCAGCTTAAAGACTAGCGGGCCTTACAATGAGCAGTTCTTC; d_call: TRBD2; v_call: TRBV7-8; cdr3_length: 16; clone_size: few; j_call: TRBJ2-1
cdr3_aa: CASSEGVRTEAFF; cdr3_nt: TGTGCCAGCAGTGAAGGGGTTCGGACTGAAGCTTTCTTT; d_call: .; v_call: TRBV6-4; cdr3_length: 13; clone_size: .; j_call: TRBJ1-1
cdr3_aa: CASSSGTNTDTQYF; cdr3_nt: TGTGCCAGCAGCTCCGGGACTAACACAGATACGCAGTATTTT; d_call: TRBD2; v_call: TRBV11-3; cdr3_length: 14; clone_size: .; j_call: TRBJ2-3
cdr3_aa: CASSFDRGYTIYF; cdr3_nt: TGTGCCAGCAGTTTTGACAGGGGCTACACCATATATTTT; d_call: TRBD1; v_call: TRBV6-5; cdr3_length: 13; clone_size: .; j_call: TRBJ1-3
cdr3_aa: CASSQTGTGGDTIYF; cdr3_nt: TGTGCCAGCAGCCAGACCGGGACAGGGGGGGACACCATATATTTT; d_call: TRBD1; v_call: TRBV5-6; cdr3_length: 15; clone_size: once; j_call: TRBJ1-3
cdr3_aa: CASSILGWEKLFF; cdr3_nt: TGTGCCAGTAGTATACTAGGTTGGGAAAAACTGTTTTTT; d_call: .; v_call: TRBV19; cdr3_length: 13; clone_size: .; j_call: TRBJ1-4
cdr3_aa: CASSQDSWGREDTGELFF; cdr3_nt: TGCGCCAGCAGCCAAGATAGTTGGGGCAGGGAAGACACCGGGGAGCTGTTTTTT; d_call: .; v_call: TRBV4-3; cdr3_length: 18; clone_size: .; j_call: TRBJ2-2
cdr3_aa: CASSEQGGYQPQHF; cdr3_nt: TGTGCCAGCAGTGAACAGGGGGGGTATCAGCCCCAGCATTTT; d_call: TRBD1; v_call: TRBV2; cdr3_length: 14; clone_size: .; j_call: TRBJ1-5
cdr3_aa: CASSLGISRQLYGYTF; cdr3_nt: TGCGCCAGCAGCTTGGGTATAAGTCGACAGCTCTATGGCTACACCTTC; d_call: .; v_call: TRBV5-1; cdr3_length: 16; clone_size: .; j_call: TRBJ1-2
cdr3_aa: CASSYLGSGYGYTF; cdr3_nt: TGTGCCAGCAGTTATTTGGGGTCTGGCTATGGCTACACCTTC; d_call: .; v_call: TRBV28; cdr3_length: 14; clone_size: .; j_call: TRBJ1-2
cdr3_aa: CASSHLGGQKSSYEQYF; cdr3_nt: TGTGCCAGCAGCCATTTAGGGGGACAGAAGAGCTCCTACGAGCAGTACTTC; d_call: TRBD1; v_call: TRBV11-2; cdr3_length: 17; clone_size: .; j_call: TRBJ2-7
cdr3_aa: CASSLSWGSTLQPQHF; cdr3_nt: TGTGCCAGCAGTTTATCGTGGGGAAGTACGTTGCAGCCCCAGCATTTT; d_call: .; v_call: TRBV27; cdr3_length: 16; clone_size: once; j_call: TRBJ1-5